What follows are 2 T cell receptor beta chains derived from one specimen sequenced in a study of blood T cell repertoires in COVID-19. Sequencing was performed with immunoSEQ multiplex PCR; in TCRdb, only in-frame clones are kept and a portion is missing. The sample has about 70,000 clones; more than 70% are singletons. Sequencing was done on a sample of peripheral blood. The origin of the receptors is a human donor in a cohort sampled during active COVID-19.

The chain has TRBV7-8 and TRBJ2-3; 12 bases fit TRBD2. Germline V lookup: CDR1 SGHVS, CDR2 FQNEAQ. Germline trimming cut 5 bases from V and 6 bases from J; bases unmatched to any gene: 15. This CDR3 comprises 18 residues. The CDR3 spells CASSLDPSSGGVRDTQYF. CDR3 sequence (DNA): TGTGCCAGCAGCCTCGACCCCTCTAGCGGGGGGGTGCGCGATACGCAGTATTTT. The whole variable domain, remainder taken from reference TRBV7-8 and TRBJ2-3, is GAGVSQSPRYKVAKRGQDVALRCDPISGHVSLFWYQQALGQGPEFLTYFQNEAQLDKSGLPSDRFFAERPEGSVSTLKIQRTQQEDSAVYLCASSLDPSSGGVRDTQYFGPGTRLTVL.

The rearrangement uses TRBV5-5 and TRBJ1-1; weak D call: TRBD1 (5 bases). Trimming stripped 0 bases from V and 11 bases from J, with 14 bases between. This CDR3 comprises 13 residues. From germline, CDR1 is SGHKS and CDR2 YYEKEE (reference sequence). The CDR3: CASSLGVYGAAFF. CDR3 in DNA: TGTGCCAGCAGCTTGGGTGTATATGGGGCTGCTTTCTTT. The complete variable domain, with remaining parts taken from reference TRBV5-5 and TRBJ1-1, reads DAGVTQSPTHLIKTRGQQVTLRCSPISGHKSVSWYQQVLGQGPQFIFQYYEKEERGRGNFPDRFSARQFPNYSSELNVNALLLGDSALYLCASSLGVYGAAFFGQGTRLTVV.